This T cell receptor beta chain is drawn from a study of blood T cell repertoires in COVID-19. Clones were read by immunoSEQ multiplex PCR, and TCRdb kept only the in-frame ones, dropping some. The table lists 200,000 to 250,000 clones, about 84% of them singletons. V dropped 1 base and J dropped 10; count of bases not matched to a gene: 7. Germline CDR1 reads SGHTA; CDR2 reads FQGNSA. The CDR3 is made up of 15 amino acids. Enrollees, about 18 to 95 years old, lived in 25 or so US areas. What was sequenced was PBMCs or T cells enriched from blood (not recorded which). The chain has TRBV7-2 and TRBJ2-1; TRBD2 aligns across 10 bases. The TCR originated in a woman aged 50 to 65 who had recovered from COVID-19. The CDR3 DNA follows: TGTGCCAGCAGCTTAGGAATAGCGGGAGGTCGGGAGCAGTTCTTC. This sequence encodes CASSLGIAGGREQFF.